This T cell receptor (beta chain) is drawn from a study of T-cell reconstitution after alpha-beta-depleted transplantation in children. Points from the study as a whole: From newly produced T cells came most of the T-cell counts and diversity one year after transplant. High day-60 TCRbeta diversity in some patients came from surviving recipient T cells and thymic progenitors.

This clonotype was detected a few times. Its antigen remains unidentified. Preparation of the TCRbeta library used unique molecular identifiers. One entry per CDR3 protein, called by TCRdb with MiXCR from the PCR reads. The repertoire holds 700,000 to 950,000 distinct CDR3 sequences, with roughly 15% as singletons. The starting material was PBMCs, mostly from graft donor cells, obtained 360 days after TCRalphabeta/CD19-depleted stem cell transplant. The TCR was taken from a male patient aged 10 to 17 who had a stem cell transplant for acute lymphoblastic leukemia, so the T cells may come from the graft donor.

For the CDR3, the DNA is TGCAGCGTTGCCCGGGGGCCGGGAAACACCATATATTTT. Translation: CSVARGPGNTIYF. The V gene is TRBV29-1, the J gene TRBJ1-3, with a possible D match to TRBD1 (6 bases). Germline V gene sequence: CDR1 SQVTM, CDR2 ANQGSEA. V lost 4 bases and J 4 bases, leaving 11 bases between the germline ends. The CDR3 is made up of 13 amino acids.